These 15 T cell receptor beta chains were sequenced from one sample in a study of beta chain features in type 1 diabetes. Overall study results and limits: In every one of the four CD4+ subsets, TCRB CDR3s were moderately but significantly shorter in Type 1 diabetes patients.

Every bit of the isolated RNA underwent reverse transcription, so sequencing read expressed TCRB transcripts. Data came from immunoSEQ multiplex PCR; TCRdb stores just in-frame clones and leaves some out. The sample includes some 360,000 clones, 8% to 10% of them seen just once. For these receptors, no antigen is known. Input material: central memory CD4+ T cells from blood. The receptors here all came from a man aged 25-45 years with type 1 diabetes.

This clone has only one observation. The J gene is TRBJ2-4, the V gene TRBV15; 10 nucleotides agree with TRBD2. CDR3 size: 19 residues. The V and J ends lost 0 bases and 0 bases, in that order; junction bases with no gene match: 8. Germline V gives CDR1 LNHNV, CDR2 YYDKDF (reference sequence). The CDR3 reads CATSRDGLAGVLAKNIQYF. As DNA, the CDR3 is TGTGCCACCAGCAGAGATGGGCTAGCGGGAGTACTAGCCAAAAACATTCAGTACTTC.

The chain recombines TRBV11-1 with TRBJ2-7, with D perhaps TRBD2 (5 bases). The CDR3 runs 15 residues. Trimming stripped 0 bases from V and 2 bases from J, with 11 bases between. Germline lookup yields CDR1 SGHAT and CDR2 FQDESV (reference sequence). CDR3 loop: CASSLAAGGAYEQYF. The CDR3, as DNA: TGTGCCAGCAGCTTAGCAGCAGGAGGCGCCTACGAGCAGTACTTC.

The chain combines TRBV10-3 with TRBJ1-5; D might be TRBD1 (5 bases). The CDR3 consists of 13 residues. V lost 10 bases and J 5 bases, leaving 15 bases between the germline ends. Germline CDR1 is ENHRY and CDR2 is SYGVKD. The CDR3 region is CATQTVPHQPQHF. CDR3 DNA: TGTGCCACCCAGACAGTTCCCCATCAGCCCCAGCATTTT.

This clone was seen a handful of times. The chain has TRBV27 and TRBJ2-2; 7 bases map to TRBD2. The J segment lost 5 bases and the V segment lost 4 bases, leaving 10 bases of the junction unmatched. The CDR3 spans 16 residues. Germline V lookup: CDR1 MNHEY, CDR2 SMNVEV (reference sequence). CDR3 protein: CASSSGLGRGTGELFF. The CDR3 nucleotides are TGTGCCAGCAGTTCCGGACTAGGAAGAGGGACCGGGGAGCTGTTTTTT.

The chain joins TRBV7-2 to TRBJ2-2; 12 bases agree with TRBD2. J lost 6 bases, V lost 5 bases, and 7 bases had no gene match. This CDR3 contains 16 residues. Germline V gives CDR1 SGHTA, CDR2 FQGNSA. CDR3 loop: CASSLYLAGGAGELFF. CDR3 coding DNA: TGTGCCAGCAGCCTATATCTAGCGGGAGGGGCCGGGGAGCTGTTTTTT.

Worth noting for this clone: At one of its ends the junction is not consistent with the germline gene, which may arise from a read error. This chain joins TRBV7-7 and TRBJ2-3, with a tentative D call TRBD2 (5 bases). CDR1 and CDR2 (germline): SSHAT, FNYEAQ (reference sequence). This CDR3 has 16 amino acids. The CDR3 reads CASSPTPRARGDTQYF. CDR3 sequence (DNA): TGTGCTAGCAGCCCAACCCCTAGAGCTCGGGGAGATACGCAGTATTTT.

This clone was found a few times. The chain is built from TRBV11-1 and TRBJ1-1; D ambiguous. There are 15 residues in the CDR3. Per germline, CDR1 SGHAT and CDR2 FQDESV (reference sequence). Trimming removed 2 bases from V and 1 base from J, with 11 bases in between. CDR3 DNA sequence: TGTGCCAGCAGCTTACCCGCGCGGGCGAACACTGAAGCTTTCTTT. It yields the protein CASSLPARANTEAFF.

This clone was found a few times. V and J are TRBV28 and TRBJ1-5, with a possible D match to TRBD1 (5 bases). CDR1 and CDR2 (germline): MDHEN, SYDVKM. V lost 8 bases to trimming and J lost 3 bases, with 17 bases between them. This CDR3 comprises 15 residues. CDR3 region: CASPPSGGVNQPQHF. CDR3 sequence (DNA): TGTGCCAGCCCCCCGTCGGGGGGTGTCAATCAGCCCCAGCATTTT.

The genes are TRBV7-2 and TRBJ1-3; D is perhaps TRBD1 (6 bases). From germline, CDR1 is SGHTA and CDR2 FQGNSA. The CDR3 length is 13 residues. V was shortened by 2 bases and J by 8 bases, with 10 bases between the two germline ends. CDR3 sequence: CASSLNREYTIYF. Written as DNA, the CDR3 is TGTGCCAGCAGCTTAAACAGGGAGTACACCATATATTTT.

The chain recombines TRBV6-4 with TRBJ2-3; 9 nucleotides line up with TRBD2. Trimming cost V 6 bases and J 6 bases; bases outside gene matches: 7. Germline CDR1 is MRHNA and CDR2 is SNTAGT. The CDR3 runs to 14 residues. CDR3 nucleotides: TGTGCCAGCAGAGTTAGCGGGAGCAGTGATACGCAGTATTTT. Translation gives CASRVSGSSDTQYF.

This clone was detected only a few times. The rearrangement joins TRBV5-1 to TRBJ2-7, with 9 bases identical to TRBD1. The V segment lost 0 bases and the J segment 3 bases; nucleotides outside the gene matches: 4. The CDR3 contains 15 residues. CDR1 and CDR2 (germline): SGHRS, YFSETQ. Here the CDR3 DNA reads TGCGCCAGCAGCTTGGACGGACAGGGGCACTACGAGCAGTACTTC. The encoded protein is CASSLDGQGHYEQYF.

Here the CDR3 DNA reads TGCGCCAGCAGCCCCGGGACCACCGGAGGGGAGACCCAGTACTTC. It is translated as CASSPGTTGGETQYF. V is TRBV5-1 and J is TRBJ2-5, with D possibly being TRBD2 (6 bases). This CDR3 is 15 amino acids long. Trimming removed 4 bases from V and 5 bases from J, with 18 bases in between. Germline lookup yields CDR1 SGHRS and CDR2 YFSETQ.

The chain has TRBV6-6 and TRBJ1-4; D perhaps matches TRBD1 (6 bases). Germline assignment: CDR1 MNHNY and CDR2 SVGAGI (reference sequence). This CDR3 comprises 15 residues. Trimming stripped 2 bases from V and 3 bases from J, with 10 bases between. The CDR3 DNA reads as TGTGCCAGCAGTTACGGAAGGACAGCTAATGAAAAACTGTTTTTT. Translated, it gives CASSYGRTANEKLFF.

A few counts support this clone. The V call is TRBV11-2, the J call TRBJ2-7; D is ambiguous. V was shortened by 5 bases and J by 0 bases, with 2 bases between the two germline ends. Per the germline V gene, CDR1 is SGHAT and CDR2 is FQNNGV. This CDR3 spans 11 amino acids. CDR3 sequence reads: CASSNSYEQYF. CDR3 DNA sequence: TGTGCCAGCAGCAACTCCTACGAGCAGTACTTC.

The rearrangement joins TRBV28 to TRBJ2-7; the D is unclear. The CDR3 is made up of 13 amino acids. V was pared by 2 bases and J by 5 bases, with 10 bases between. The germline gives CDR1 MDHEN, CDR2 SYDVKM. CDR3 region: CASSLVVLNEQYF. The CDR3 DNA sequence: TGTGCCAGCAGTTTAGTAGTTTTGAACGAGCAGTACTTC.